A single T cell receptor (beta chain) is shown here with its context. This clone's antigen is unknown. Base quality data are lacking; no much larger clone is found one base away. Collaborating institutions collected whole blood in K2EDTA tubes following their own protocols. For TCRbeta analysis, collaborator samples were shipped as frozen whole blood, as isolated PBMCs, or as DNA extracted from either sample type. The data were taken from a study of blood T cell repertoires in COVID-19 (TCRdb year 2020). Broadly, across the study: Collaborator samples came from the United States, Italy and Spain and covered acute and convalescent phases of COVID-19. The dataset comprised deeply sampled blood TCRbeta repertoires from subjects exposed to, actively infected with, or recovered from COVID-19. Samples were obtained from the ongoing ImmuneRACE study (first 160 participants) and from about 1,300 subjects provided by 6 global collaborators. The sample metadata nearly always contained a de-identified subject ID, COVID-19 status, age in years and sex. The prospective study material was composed of cDNA or gDNA derived from T cells, B-cell-depleted T cells, or PBMCs. Where available, HLA class I and class II types were obtained from metadata supplied by the sample provider rather than from assay-based typing. The repertoires were released in a freely available public database intended as a resource for research on the immune response to SARS-CoV-2.

V is cut by 2 bases and J by 2 bases, and the space between the germline ends is 10 bases. Looking up the germline V gene yields CDR1 MDHEN and CDR2 SYDVKM. The CDR3 holds 15 amino acids from the cysteine to the phenylalanine. The DNA shown is the 45-base CDR3, in frame from base 1. The immunoSEQ Assay, a bias-controlled multiplex PCR, was used to amplify TCRbeta CDR3 regions from genomic DNA. In the source study's methods: Nucleated cell counts per sample were estimated from amplification of reference gene primers within the assay. Sequence reads were collapsed and filtered to measure the absolute abundance of every unique TCRbeta CDR3 rearrangement. Productive Simpson clonality was computed per sample as the square root of Simpson's diversity index over productive rearrangements. This immuneACCESS table, as held by TCRdb, lists in-frame sequences with V and J called but not all clones. Of the missing ones, under half trace to an unresolved V gene in checked studies; the others have no known cause. V and J calls and clone size follow that table, whereas D and trimming were derived from the DNA. Present in this sample are around 300,000 clones, roughly 88% of which were seen just once. 3.5% to 4.5% of the sample belongs to the ten largest clones.

Study-level results and caveats: Clinical and demographic metadata were provided uncurated, with the amount varying by source and participant.

The chain couples TRBV28 to TRBJ1-3; the D gene is not confidently resolved. The source of this sequence is a woman in her forties or fifties with active or convalescent COVID-19. The specimen sequenced was peripheral blood. The sequence in DNA is TGTGCCAGCAGTTTAGGAGGAGAGGCTGGAAACACCATATATTTT. Protein translation: CASSLGGEAGNTIYF.